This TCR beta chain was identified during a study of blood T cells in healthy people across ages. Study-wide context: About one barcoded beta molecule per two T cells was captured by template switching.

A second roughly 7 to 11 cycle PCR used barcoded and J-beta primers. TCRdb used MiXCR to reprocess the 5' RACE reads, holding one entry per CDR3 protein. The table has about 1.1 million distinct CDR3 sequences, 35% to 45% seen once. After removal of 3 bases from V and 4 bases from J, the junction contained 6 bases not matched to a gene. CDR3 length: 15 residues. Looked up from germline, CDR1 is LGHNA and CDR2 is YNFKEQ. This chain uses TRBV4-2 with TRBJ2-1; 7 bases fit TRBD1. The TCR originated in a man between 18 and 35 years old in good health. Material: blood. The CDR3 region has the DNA TGTGCCAGCAGCCAGGGGACAGCGATATACAATGAGCAGTTCTTC. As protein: CASSQGTAIYNEQFF.